Listed below are T cell receptor beta chains from one sample, sequenced in a study of shared clonotypes between healthy human individuals. Generated by immunoSEQ multiplex PCR, the TCRdb table keeps only in-frame clones and is missing some. The sample consists of millions of clones, 95% of them appearing once. Sequenced sample: naive CD4+ T cells sorted from blood. The receptors shown here come from a man aged 18 to 30 in good health. Both conserved end residues are part of each CDR3.

v_gene	j_gene	CDR3aa
TRBV5-1	TRBJ2-3	CASSLDTSGSSTQYF
TRBV5-1	TRBJ2-1	CASSPWTVGSEQFF
TRBV30	TRBJ2-3	CAWAPGLAGGTDTQYF
TRBV5-4	TRBJ2-1	CASRRTSFFF
TRBV10-3	TRBJ1-2	CAISEGFSAYGYTF
TRBV7-2	TRBJ2-1	CASSLGYNEQFF
TRBV6-6	TRBJ2-7	CASSYSGDEQYF
TRBV5-4	TRBJ2-3	CASSYPGGTDTQYF
TRBV7-9	TRBJ1-3	CASSSEGAYLGNTIYF
TRBV5-1	TRBJ2-1	CASSLVQGGYNEQFF
TRBV13	TRBJ2-1	CASILSGRLVNEQFF
TRBV30	TRBJ1-2	CAWSPGRYGYTF
TRBV10-2	TRBJ2-7	CASSESLRLAGGSYEQYF
TRBV4-1	TRBJ2-1	CASSQEEHSYNEQFF